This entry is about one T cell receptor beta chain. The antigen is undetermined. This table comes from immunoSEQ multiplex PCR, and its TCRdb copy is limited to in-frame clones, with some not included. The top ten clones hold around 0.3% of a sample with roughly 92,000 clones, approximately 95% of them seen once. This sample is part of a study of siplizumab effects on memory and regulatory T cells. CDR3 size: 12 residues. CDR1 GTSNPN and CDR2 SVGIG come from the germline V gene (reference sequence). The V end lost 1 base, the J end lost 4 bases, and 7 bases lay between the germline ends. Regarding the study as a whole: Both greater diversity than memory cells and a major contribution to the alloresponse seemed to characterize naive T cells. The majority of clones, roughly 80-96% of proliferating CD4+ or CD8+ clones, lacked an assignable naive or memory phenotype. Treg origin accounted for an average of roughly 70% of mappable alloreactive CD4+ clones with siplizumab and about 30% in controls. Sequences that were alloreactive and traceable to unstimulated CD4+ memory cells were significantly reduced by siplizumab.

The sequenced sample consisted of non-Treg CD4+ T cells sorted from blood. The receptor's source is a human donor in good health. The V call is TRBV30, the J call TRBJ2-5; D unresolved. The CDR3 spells CAWSGPRETQYF. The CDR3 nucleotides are TGTGCCTGGAGTGGCCCACGAGAGACCCAGTACTTC.